The rows below give T cell receptor beta chains drawn from one sample of a study of T cell responses to AZD1222 COVID-19 vaccine. The assay was immunoSEQ multiplex PCR, and TCRdb's table has in-frame clones only and misses some. This table has about 92,000 clones, about nine tenths appearing once. The sequencing used peripheral blood, collected on day 0 of AZD1222 vaccination. The receptor set was obtained from an adult in good health. Each CDR3 is given with its conserved first and last residue. D genes are given only for firm matches. A clone size is listed for some rows: how often the clone was seen (once, few, many), or a class if it is expanded.

TRBJ2-5 - TRBV19 - CASTPTSSRIQETQYF TGTGCCAGTACCCCAACCTCCTCACGTATACAAGAGACCCAGTACTTC
TRBJ1-5 - TRBV30 TRBD1 CAWSVAGGPDQPQHF TGTGCCTGGAGTGTAGCAGGGGGACCCGATCAGCCCCAGCATTTT
TRBJ1-6 - TRBV5-1 - CASRPTGAAHSPLHF TGCGCCAGCAGACCTACCGGGGCCGCGCATTCACCCCTCCACTTT
TRBJ2-7 - TRBV10-1 TRBD2 CASSGLAGGGLYEQYF TGCGCCAGCAGTGGACTAGCGGGGGGTGGCCTCTACGAGCAGTACTTC
TRBJ1-6 - TRBV30 - CAWRSGYDNSPLHF TGTGCCTGGAGGTCAGGGTACGATAATTCACCCCTCCACTTT
TRBJ1-1 - TRBV5-6 - CASSLRASNTEAFF TGTGCCAGCAGCTTAAGGGCATCGAACACTGAAGCTTTCTTT
TRBJ2-1 - TRBV29-1 - CSVEVFRDEQFF TGCAGCGTTGAGGTGTTCCGCGATGAGCAGTTCTTC
TRBJ1-2 - TRBV29-1 - CSVEGRVDGYTF TGCAGCGTTGAAGGAAGGGTGGATGGCTACACCTTC
TRBJ2-2 - TRBV12-3/TRBV12-4 - CASSFSDSGELFF TGTGCCAGCAGTTTTTCGGATTCCGGGGAGCTGTTTTTT
TRBJ2-7 - TRBV7-2 TRBD2 CASSTRLAGYSYEQYF TGTGCCAGCAGCACCCGACTAGCGGGGTATTCCTACGAGCAGTACTTC
TRBJ1-2 - TRBV19 - CASSIDSRYGYTF TGTGCCAGTAGTATAGACAGTAGGTATGGCTACACCTTC
TRBJ2-7 once TRBV21-1 - CASSIPSGTHYEQYF TGTGCCAGCAGCATACCTTCCGGGACACACTACGAGCAGTACTTC
TRBJ2-5 - TRBV5-4 TRBD2 CASSTPSGRKGETQYF TGTGCCAGCAGCACCCCTAGCGGGAGAAAGGGGGAGACCCAGTACTTC
TRBJ1-1 - TRBV7-3 TRBD1 CASSPNQGDTEAFF TGTGCCAGCAGCCCCAACCAGGGGGACACTGAAGCTTTCTTT
TRBJ1-3 - TRBV25-1 TRBD1 CATVPGQGNTIYF TGTGCCACCGTTCCGGGACAGGGAAACACCATATATTTT
TRBJ2-1 - TRBV19 - CASSTGFGRFNEQFF TGTGCCAGTAGTACAGGGTTCGGTAGATTTAATGAGCAGTTCTTC
TRBJ2-7 - TRBV5-4 TRBD2 CASSLKTGGLAVYEQYF TGTGCCAGCAGCCTCAAGACGGGCGGACTAGCGGTGTATGAGCAGTACTTC
TRBJ1-3 - TRBV9 TRBD1 CASSVGTGYSGNTIYF TGTGCCAGCAGCGTAGGGACAGGCTACTCTGGAAACACCATATATTTT
TRBJ1-4 - TRBV19 TRBD1 CASSPGQGPPPLFF TGTGCCAGTAGTCCTGGACAGGGGCCTCCTCCCCTGTTTTTT
TRBJ2-3 - TRBV11-2 - CASSLLIGLSTDTQYF TGTGCCAGCAGCTTATTGATTGGGCTAAGCACAGATACGCAGTATTTT
TRBJ1-3 - TRBV5-6 - CASSLETTYPGNTIYF TGTGCCAGCAGCTTAGAAACAACTTACCCCGGAAACACCATATATTTT
TRBJ2-4 - TRBV2 - CASSPDGGAKNIQYF TGTGCCAGCAGTCCAGACGGGGGAGCCAAAAACATTCAGTACTTC
TRBJ1-1 - TRBV5-4 - CASSLVGMNTEAFF TGTGCCAGCAGCTTGGTCGGAATGAACACTGAAGCTTTCTTT
TRBJ2-5 - TRBV5-1 TRBD1 CASSEGTVQETQYF TGCGCCAGCAGCGAAGGGACAGTCCAAGAGACCCAGTACTTC
TRBJ1-5 - TRBV28 - CASSFLRNQPQHF TGTGCCAGCAGTTTCCTACGGAATCAGCCCCAGCATTTT
TRBJ2-3 - TRBV18 TRBD2 CASSPPFPSGGIDTQYF TGTGCCAGCTCACCACCATTCCCTAGCGGGGGAATTGATACGCAGTATTTT
TRBJ1-5 few TRBV7-8 TRBD1 CASSLQGQVSQPQHF TGTGCCAGCAGCCTCCAGGGACAGGTTTCACAGCCCCAGCATTTT
TRBJ1-5 - TRBV9 - CASSVGTANQPQHF TGTGCCAGCAGCGTGGGGACCGCCAATCAGCCCCAGCATTTT
TRBJ1-1 - TRBV30 - CAWRTMNTEAFF TGTGCCTGGAGGACGATGAACACTGAAGCTTTCTTT
TRBJ1-2 - TRBV2 TRBD1 CASSEVSRGNYGYTF TGTGCCAGCAGTGAAGTGTCCAGGGGGAACTATGGCTACACCTTC
TRBJ2-1 - TRBV15 - CATNQGGPYNEQFF TGTGCCACCAATCAGGGTGGACCTTACAATGAGCAGTTCTTC
TRBJ2-5 - TRBV7-2 - CASSFRQETQYF TGTGCCAGCAGCTTCCGCCAAGAGACCCAGTACTTC
TRBJ2-7 - TRBV2 - CASIPRGLYEQYF TGTGCCAGCATTCCCAGGGGATTATACGAGCAGTACTTC
TRBJ2-5 - TRBV6-1 - CASSERETQYF TGTGCCAGCAGTGAACGAGAGACCCAGTACTTC
TRBJ1-5 - TRBV30 - CAWSGGAYNQPQHF TGTGCCTGGAGTGGGGGGGCGTACAATCAGCCCCAGCATTTT
TRBJ2-1 - TRBV2 TRBD2 CASASGGGNNEQFF TGTGCCAGCGCTAGCGGGGGGGGTAACAATGAGCAGTTCTTC
TRBJ2-1 - TRBV4-1 - CASSPYSNEQFF TGCGCCAGCAGCCCATACAGCAATGAGCAGTTCTTC
TRBJ2-7 - TRBV23-1 - CASNLPEGASEQYF TGCGCCAGCAACCTCCCGGAGGGGGCCAGCGAGCAGTACTTC
TRBJ2-7 - TRBV7-8 - CASSRRDSPYEQYF TGTGCCAGCAGCCGTCGGGACTCACCCTACGAGCAGTACTTC
TRBJ1-6 - TRBV4-2 - CASSQDEVSGGGNSPLHF TGTGCCAGCAGCCAAGATGAGGTGTCGGGGGGCGGGAATTCACCCCTCCACTTT
TRBJ1-5 once TRBV10-1 TRBD1 CASRGQGAPPQPQHF TGCGCCAGTCGAGGACAGGGGGCTCCCCCCCAGCCCCAGCATTTT
TRBJ1-1 - TRBV20-1 - CSVPGRTEAFF TGCAGTGTCCCAGGGCGGACTGAAGCTTTCTTT
TRBJ2-3 - TRBV2 - CASSELLTDTQYF TGTGCCAGCAGTGAACTGCTCACAGATACGCAGTATTTT
TRBJ1-2 - TRBV4-2 - CASSHVNSEGNYGYTF TGTGCCAGCAGCCACGTCAACAGCGAAGGTAACTATGGCTACACCTTC
TRBJ1-2 - TRBV19 - CASSEDGANYGYTF TGTGCCAGTTCGGAGGACGGAGCTAACTATGGCTACACCTTC
TRBJ2-7 - TRBV7-8 - CASSLTGTYEQYF TGTGCCAGCAGCCTAACCGGGACCTACGAGCAGTACTTC
TRBJ2-2 - TRBV18 - CASSPFGSNTGELFF TGTGCCAGCTCACCATTCGGATCGAACACCGGGGAGCTGTTTTTT
TRBJ1-1 - TRBV28 - CASTAGHRGTAFF TGTGCCAGCACCGCCGGCCACCGGGGAACAGCTTTCTTT
TRBJ2-2 - TRBV21-1 - CASSKGGGPNTGELFF TGTGCCAGCAGCAAGGGAGGGGGGCCGAACACCGGGGAGCTGTTTTTT
TRBJ2-5 - TRBV29-1 TRBD2 CSVGERGGRETQYF TGCAGCGTTGGAGAGCGGGGGGGCCGAGAGACCCAGTACTTC